This TCR beta chain was identified during a study of T-cell memory formation after mild COVID-19. A single record per CDR3 protein comes from TCRdb applying MiXCR to the 5' RACE reads. The table has 140,000 to 150,000 distinct CDR3 sequences, under 7% seen once. Many counts were recorded for this clonotype. Germline V lookup: CDR1 SGHTA, CDR2 FQGNSA. The CDR3 loop spans 15 amino acids. Trimming cost V 6 bases and J 7 bases, with 19 bases left between them. This sequence originates from an adult woman who had mild COVID-19 (a few samples of this study predate the infection). Cell type and time point are not known. The chain links TRBV7-2 to TRBJ2-4, with D perhaps matching TRBD1 (6 bases). Sequenced input: PBMCs or a T cell subset sorted from them (not recorded which). This chain's CDR3 is CASSIQNRDGNIQYF. The CDR3 bases are TGTGCCAGCAGTATACAAAACAGGGATGGGAACATTCAGTACTTC.